This TCR beta chain was sequenced during a study of T cell repertoires in cytomegalovirus infection. TCRdb ran MiXCR on the reads and lists one entry per CDR3 protein. The sample lists 120,000 to 150,000 distinct CDR3 sequences; 5.5% to 8% were seen once. This clonotype was seen at least ten times. The CDR3 runs to 14 residues. V shed 6 bases and J shed 15 bases, with 24 bases lying between them. CDR1 MDHEN and CDR2 SYDVKM come from the germline V gene. This sequence originates from a human donor in good health (CMV status not recorded). Some clones in this sample may be carry-over from other donors' samples. The rearrangement joins TRBV28 to TRBJ1-5, with unresolved D. The sample consisted of PBMCs. The chain's CDR3 is CASSEPLADRVTHF. The CDR3 DNA reads TGTGCCAGCAGCGAACCTCTCGCAGACCGGGTTACGCATTTT.